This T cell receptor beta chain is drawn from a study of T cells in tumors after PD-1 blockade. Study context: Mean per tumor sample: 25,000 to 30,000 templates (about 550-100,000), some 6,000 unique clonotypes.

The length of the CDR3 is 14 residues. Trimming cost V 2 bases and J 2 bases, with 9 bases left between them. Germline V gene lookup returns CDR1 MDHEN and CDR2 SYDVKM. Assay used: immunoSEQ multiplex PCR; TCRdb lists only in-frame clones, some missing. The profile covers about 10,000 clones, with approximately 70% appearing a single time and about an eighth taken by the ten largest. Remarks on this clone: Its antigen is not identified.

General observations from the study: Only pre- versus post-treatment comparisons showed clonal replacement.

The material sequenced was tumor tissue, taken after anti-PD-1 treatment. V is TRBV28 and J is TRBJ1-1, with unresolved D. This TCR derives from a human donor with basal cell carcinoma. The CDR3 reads CASSLEFPNTEAFF. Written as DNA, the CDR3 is TGTGCCAGCAGTTTAGAGTTCCCTAACACTGAAGCTTTCTTT.